Below are 8 T cell receptor beta chains sequenced from a single sample in a study of blood T cell repertoires in COVID-19. The table came from immunoSEQ multiplex PCR; TCRdb's copy has only in-frame clones and leaves some out. The sample carries 35,000 to 40,000 clones, roughly nine tenths recorded once. The specimen was peripheral blood. The receptors shown here come from a man aged 55-75 years with COVID-19, enrolled during active disease.

The chain joins TRBV6-5 to TRBJ1-4, with a weak D call TRBD1 (5 bases). The CDR3 loop spans 15 amino acids. V was pared by 0 bases and J by 4 bases, with 9 bases between. Germline V lookup: CDR1 MNHEY, CDR2 SVGAGI. In DNA, the CDR3 is TGTGCCAGCAGTTACTCGAACAGGCGTAATGAAAAACTGTTTTTT. Its protein product is CASSYSNRRNEKLFF.

The V and J genes are TRBV5-1 and TRBJ1-4, with a weak D call TRBD1 (5 bases). Between the trimmed V and J ends, which lost 4 bases and 1 base, there was a span of 14 bases. Germline values: CDR1 SGHRS, CDR2 YFSETQ. The CDR3 sequence is 16 residues long. In DNA form, the CDR3 reads TGCGCCAGCAGCGGGGGGACGGCGGTAACTAATGAAAAACTGTTTTTT. Translating gives CASSGGTAVTNEKLFF.

The count of this clone is one. The CDR3 here is CASSEISGRGGTDTQYF. CDR3 coding DNA: TGTGCCAGCAGTGAGATTAGCGGGAGAGGGGGCACAGATACGCAGTATTTT. V is TRBV6-1 and J is TRBJ2-3, with 9 bases identical to TRBD2. Germline assignment: CDR1 MNHNS and CDR2 SASEGT. This CDR3 is built from 17 residues. Unmatched junction bases numbered 8, after V lost 3 bases and J lost 1 base.

There are a few counts of this clone. The rearrangement links TRBV30 to TRBJ2-5, with 11 bases lining up with TRBD2. The CDR3 consists of 15 residues. V lost 0 bases, J lost 2 bases, and 2 bases stayed unmatched. The germline gives CDR1 GTSNPN, CDR2 SVGIG (reference sequence). CDR3 amino acids: CAWSVGTSGQETQYF. CDR3 bases: TGTGCCTGGAGTGTCGGGACTAGCGGACAAGAGACCCAGTACTTC.

The V gene is TRBV6-5, the J gene TRBJ2-1; D possibly corresponds to TRBD2 (6 bases). Looked up from germline, CDR1 is MNHEY and CDR2 is SVGAGI. The CDR3 loop spans 15 amino acids. V was pared by 6 bases and J by 8 bases, with 20 bases between. CDR3 region: CASRFLETSRDEQFF. The DNA of the CDR3 is TGTGCCAGCAGGTTTTTGGAAACTAGCCGGGATGAGCAGTTCTTC.

The chain employs TRBV2 and TRBJ1-5; a weak D match, TRBD1 (6 bases). The CDR3 length is 15 residues. Trimming cost V 5 bases and J 4 bases, with 15 bases left between them. Germline CDR1 and CDR2: SNHLY and FYNNEI. The CDR3 sequence: CASSQQGRINQPQHF. CDR3 bases: TGTGCCAGCAGTCAACAGGGAAGGATAAATCAGCCCCAGCATTTT. The full variable domain, completed using reference TRBV2 and TRBJ1-5, is EPEVTQTPSHQVTQMGQEVILRCVPISNHLYFYWYRQILGQKVEFLVSFYNNEISEKSEIFDDQFSVERPDGSNFTLKIRSTKLEDSAMYFCASSQQGRINQPQHFGDGTRLSIL.

V and J are TRBV28 and TRBJ1-1; 8 bases align to TRBD1. With V trimmed by 7 bases and J by 2 bases, 6 bases remained unmatched. The germline V gene has CDR1 MDHEN and CDR2 SYDVKM. The CDR3 loop spans 14 amino acids. CDR3 sequence (DNA): TGTGCCAGCAATACAGGGGGGGAAAACACTGAAGCTTTCTTT. This sequence encodes CASNTGGENTEAFF.

The chain recombines TRBV5-4 with TRBJ2-1; 14 bases line up with TRBD2. The CDR3 loop spans 15 amino acids. Germline V gene lookup returns CDR1 SGHNT and CDR2 YYREEE (reference sequence). V trimming: 5 bases; J trimming: 9 bases; junction bases outside the gene matches: 7. The CDR3 loop reads CASRPGLAGVIEQFF. In DNA, the CDR3 is TGTGCCAGCAGACCGGGACTAGCGGGAGTGATTGAGCAGTTCTTC.